One sample yielded the 13 T cell receptor beta chains listed below, sequenced in a study of cytomegalovirus exposure and HLA in healthy donors. A multiplex PCR was run with 60 Vbeta primers and 13 Jbeta primers. The table came from immunoSEQ multiplex PCR; TCRdb's copy has only in-frame clones and leaves some out. The sample carries fewer than 100,000 clones, approximately 77% recorded once. The sequenced sample was PBMCs. These TCRs come from a female donor in good health and CMV-seronegative.

This clone has just a few counts. This chain joins TRBV28 and TRBJ2-1; maybe TRBD1 (5 bases). The V and J ends lost 4 bases and 7 bases respectively, with 8 bases between them. Germline CDR1 is MDHEN and CDR2 is SYDVKM. CDR3 length: 12 residues. CDR3 protein: CASSSRTNEQFF. Here the CDR3 DNA reads TGTGCCAGCAGTTCCAGGACAAATGAGCAGTTCTTC.

The chain links TRBV5-4 to TRBJ1-2, with 7 bases that match TRBD1. Trimming removed 4 bases from V and 7 bases from J; junction bases left unmatched: 7. The germline gives CDR1 SGHNT, CDR2 YYREEE (reference sequence). The CDR3 is 13 residues long. The CDR3, as DNA: TGTGCCAGCAGCCCTAAGGGGACAGCTGGCTACACCTTC. Translated: CASSPKGTAGYTF.

The V and J genes are TRBV19 and TRBJ2-7; maybe TRBD2 (5 bases). Germline assignment: CDR1 LNHDA and CDR2 SQIVND (reference sequence). The germline V and J ends were trimmed by 4 bases and 5 bases, with 6 bases remaining between them. The CDR3 has 11 residues. The CDR3 sequence: CASSTSNEQYF. The CDR3, as DNA: TGTGCCAGTAGTACTAGCAACGAGCAGTACTTC.

The chain is built from TRBV5-6 and TRBJ1-1; D unresolved. The CDR3 loop spans 14 amino acids. Germline-derived CDR1 and CDR2 are SGHDT and YYEEEE. V gave up 4 bases and J gave up 5 bases, with 15 bases separating them. CDR3 nucleotide sequence: TGTGCCAGCAGCCAACTGGCTGGAGGGACTGAAGCTTTCTTT. It codes for CASSQLAGGTEAFF.

This chain joins TRBV28 and TRBJ2-4; D is unresolved. Germline V CDR1 and CDR2: MDHEN, SYDVKM. The CDR3 is 15 amino acids. The V gene lost 4 bases and the J gene lost 0 bases, with 10 bases spanning the gap. The CDR3 protein is CASSSRNLAKNIQYF. In DNA, the CDR3 is TGTGCCAGCAGTTCGAGAAATCTAGCCAAAAACATTCAGTACTTC. Drawing the rest from reference TRBV28 and TRBJ2-4, the complete variable domain is DVKVTQSSRYLVKRTGEKVFLECVQDMDHENMFWYRQDPGLGLRLIYFSYDVKMKEKGDIPEGYSVSREKKERFSLILESASTNQTSMYLCASSSRNLAKNIQYFGAGTRLSVL.

The chain joins TRBV29-1 to TRBJ2-7; D remains unclear. Germline lookup yields CDR1 SQVTM and CDR2 ANQGSEA. The CDR3 contains 12 residues. V was cut by 4 bases and J by 0 bases, with 7 bases left in between. CDR3 sequence: CSVGGNSYEQYF. The CDR3 coding sequence is TGCAGCGTTGGCGGCAACTCCTACGAGCAGTACTTC.

The chain recombines TRBV5-5 with TRBJ1-1, with D tentatively TRBD1 (5 bases). The CDR3 sequence is 14 residues long. V shed 2 bases and J shed 4 bases, with 12 bases lying between them. The germline V gene has CDR1 SGHKS and CDR2 YYEKEE (reference sequence). Written as DNA, the CDR3 is TGTGCCAGCAGCTTATTCCGACAGTTCACTGAAGCTTTCTTT. This translates into CASSLFRQFTEAFF.

The chain recombines TRBV7-3 with TRBJ2-1; 9 bases align to TRBD2. V lost 5 bases and J lost 5; bases outside the gene matches: 7. CDR3 length: 15 amino acids. CDR1 is SGHTA, CDR2 FQGTGA, per germline. The CDR3 is CASSVAGALNNEQFF. In DNA form, the CDR3 reads TGTGCCAGCAGCGTAGCGGGGGCTTTAAACAATGAGCAGTTCTTC.

The chain uses TRBV7-2 and TRBJ2-5, with D tentatively TRBD2 (6 bases). The J call is in doubt because the DNA end fits TRBJ2-7 better. Germline loops: CDR1 SGHTA, CDR2 FQGNSA. The CDR3 totals 14 residues. Written as DNA, the CDR3 is TGTGCCAGCAGCTTTTCCCGGACTAACTACGAGCAGTACTTC. Residues: CASSFSRTNYEQYF.

The CDR3 loop reads CASSPGDTPSDTQYF. For the CDR3, the DNA is TGTGCCAGCAGCCCAGGGGACACACCATCAGATACGCAGTATTTT. This chain joins TRBV7-2 and TRBJ2-3, with D perhaps matching TRBD1 (6 bases). The CDR3 is 15 residues long. Germline CDR1 is SGHTA and CDR2 is FQGNSA. Trimming left V 5 bases short and J 4 bases short, with 16 bases between.

This clone was observed a few times. The chain uses TRBV28 and TRBJ2-5, with D maybe TRBD1 (5 bases). Trimming removed 6 bases at V and 5 bases at J, with 16 bases between. CDR1 is MDHEN and CDR2 is SYDVKM in the germline V gene. The CDR3 is made up of 14 amino acids. Here the CDR3 DNA reads TGTGCCAGCAGCCCCGGACACAACCGGGAGACCCAGTACTTC. It is translated as CASSPGHNRETQYF.

This clone has more than one count but fewer than ten. The DNA of the CDR3 is TGTGCCAGCAGTTTGAGTCTGAGCTCCTACAATGAGCAGTTCTTC. This translates into CASSLSLSSYNEQFF. The genes are TRBV27 and TRBJ2-1, with D unresolved. The CDR3 is made up of 15 amino acids. Trimming left V 3 bases short and J 0 bases short, with 9 bases between. Germline V gene lookup returns CDR1 MNHEY and CDR2 SMNVEV (reference sequence).

The chain joins TRBV6-5 to TRBJ1-5, with no clear D. The CDR3 has 16 residues. The germline V and J ends were trimmed by 0 bases and 5 bases, with 14 bases remaining between them. Germline assignment: CDR1 MNHEY and CDR2 SVGAGI. The CDR3 DNA reads as TGTGCCAGCAGTTACTCCTCGCCGGGTTCTGATCAGCCCCAGCATTTT. As protein: CASSYSSPGSDQPQHF.